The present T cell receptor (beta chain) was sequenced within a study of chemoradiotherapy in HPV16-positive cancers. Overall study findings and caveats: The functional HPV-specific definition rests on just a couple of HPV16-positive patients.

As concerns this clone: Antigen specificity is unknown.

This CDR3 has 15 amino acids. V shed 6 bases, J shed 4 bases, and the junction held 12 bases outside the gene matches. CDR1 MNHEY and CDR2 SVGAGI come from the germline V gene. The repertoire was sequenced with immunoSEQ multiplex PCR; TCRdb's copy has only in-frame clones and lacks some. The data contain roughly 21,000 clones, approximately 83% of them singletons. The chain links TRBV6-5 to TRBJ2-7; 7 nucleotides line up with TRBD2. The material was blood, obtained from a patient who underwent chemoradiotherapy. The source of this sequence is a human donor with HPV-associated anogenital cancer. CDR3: CASRGGDGSAYEQYF. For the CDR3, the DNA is TGTGCCAGCAGGGGAGGGGACGGGAGCGCATACGAGCAGTACTTC.